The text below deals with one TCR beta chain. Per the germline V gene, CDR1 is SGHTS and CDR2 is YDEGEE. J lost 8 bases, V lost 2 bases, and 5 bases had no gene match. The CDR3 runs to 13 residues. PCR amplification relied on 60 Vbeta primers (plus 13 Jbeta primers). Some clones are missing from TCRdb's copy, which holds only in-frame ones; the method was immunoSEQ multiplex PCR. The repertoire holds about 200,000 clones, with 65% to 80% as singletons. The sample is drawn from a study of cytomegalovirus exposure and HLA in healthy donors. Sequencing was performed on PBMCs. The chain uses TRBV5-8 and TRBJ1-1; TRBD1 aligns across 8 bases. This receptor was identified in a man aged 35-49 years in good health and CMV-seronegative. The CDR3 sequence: CASSFYRGAEAFF. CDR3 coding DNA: TGTGCCAGCAGCTTTTACAGGGGGGCGGAAGCTTTCTTT.